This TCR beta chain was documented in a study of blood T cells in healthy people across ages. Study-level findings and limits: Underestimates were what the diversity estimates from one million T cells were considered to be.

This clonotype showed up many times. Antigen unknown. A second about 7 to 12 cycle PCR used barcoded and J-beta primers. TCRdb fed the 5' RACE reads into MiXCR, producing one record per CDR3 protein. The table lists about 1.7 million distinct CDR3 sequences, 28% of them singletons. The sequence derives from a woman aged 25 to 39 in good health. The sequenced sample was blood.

The DNA for the CDR3 is TGTGCCAGCAGTTCTCGGGACGGCAACTATGGCTACACCTTC. This codes for CASSSRDGNYGYTF. The chain uses TRBV12-3 or TRBV12-4 and TRBJ1-2; TRBD1 is a possible D gene (5 bases). CDR3 length: 14 amino acids. The germline V and J ends were trimmed by 4 bases and 2 bases, with 11 bases remaining between them.